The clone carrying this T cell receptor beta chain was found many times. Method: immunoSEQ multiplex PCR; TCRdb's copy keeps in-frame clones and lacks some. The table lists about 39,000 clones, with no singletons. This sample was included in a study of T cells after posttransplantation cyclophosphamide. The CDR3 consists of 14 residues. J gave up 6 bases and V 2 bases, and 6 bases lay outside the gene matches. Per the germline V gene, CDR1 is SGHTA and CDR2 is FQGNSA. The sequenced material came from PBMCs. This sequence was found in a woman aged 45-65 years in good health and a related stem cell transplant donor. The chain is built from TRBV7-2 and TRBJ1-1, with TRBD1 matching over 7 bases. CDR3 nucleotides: TGTGCCAGCAGCTTAAACAGGGGAGGCGCTGAAGCTTTCTTT. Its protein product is CASSLNRGGAEAFF. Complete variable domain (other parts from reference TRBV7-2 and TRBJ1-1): GAGVSQSPSNKVTEKGKDVELRCDPISGHTALYWYRQSLGQGLEFLIYFQGNSAPDKSGLPSDRFSAERTGGSVSTLTIQRTQQEDSAVYLCASSLNRGGAEAFFGQGTRLTVV.